The clone carrying this T cell receptor beta chain was seen ten or more times. Its target is unknown. The record originates from a study of early T cells in non-severe SARS-CoV-2 infection. Study as a whole: Chains from this unsorted whole-blood bulk RNA could not be paired. Broader study findings: Comparison of clonotypes with VDJdb favored anti-spike CD8 responses while missing private and CD4 specificities.

Unique molecular identifiers were attached to individual cDNA molecules. Each CDR3 protein gets one entry after TCRdb re-called the 5' RACE reads with MiXCR. The sample lists about 80,000 distinct CDR3 sequences, about 12% occurring once. The sequence was collected from an adult who was a healthcare worker with PCR-confirmed SARS-CoV-2 infection or an uninfected control (not recorded which). Sequenced material: whole blood.

CDR3 amino acids: CASSPFGTTGELFF. DNA of the CDR3: TGTGCCAGCTCACCATTCGGGACTACCGGGGAGCTGTTTTTT. The chain couples TRBV18 to TRBJ2-2, with D possibly TRBD2 on 6 matching bases. CDR3 length: 14 residues. Germline CDR1 and CDR2: KGHSH and LQKENI. V lost 2 bases and J 5 bases, leaving 9 bases between the germline ends.